Described below is a single T cell receptor beta chain sequence and its context. Antigen specificity is unknown. The sample originates from a study of shared clonotypes between healthy human individuals. Findings and caveats of the study: Depth of sequencing was expected to influence donor clonotype sharing. Non-shared clonotypes showed lower generation probabilities than clonotypes common to all four donors.

Profiling relied on immunoSEQ multiplex PCR, and the TCRdb table lists in-frame clones only, not all of them. The repertoire includes approximately 2,300,000 clones, about nine tenths of them detected once, and around 0.4% sits in the top ten. Every contributor of samples was a Caucasian grown-up residing in Nashville, Tennessee. Per the germline V gene, CDR1 is SEHNR and CDR2 is FQNEAQ (reference sequence). The CDR3 contains 15 residues. With 2 bases removed from V and 2 bases from J, the gap between germline ends came to 12 bases. The chain joins TRBV7-9 to TRBJ1-2; D ambiguous. This receptor was taken from a man younger than 35 in good health. Some clones in this sample may be carry-over from other donors' samples. The sample comprised naive CD4+ T cells from PBMCs. Subset here: CD45RA+ positively selected. The CDR3 region is CASSLRRTVNYGYTF. The CDR3 DNA reads TGTGCCAGCAGCTTAAGAAGGACCGTAAACTATGGCTACACCTTC.